Listed below are T cell receptor beta chains from one sample, sequenced in a study of early stage breast cancer tumors. The protocol was immunoSEQ multiplex PCR, while the TCRdb copy is restricted to in-frame clones and leaves out a portion. This sample yields approximately 70,000 clones, of which 65% to 85% are seen a single time; approximately 4.5% belongs to the top ten. The specimen sequenced was blood. Source of these receptors: a person aged 35-49 years with breast cancer. Both conserved end residues are trimmed from each CDR3. For some rows the clone size is stated as once, few or many, or as a class when expanded; others skip it.

V: TRBV27; size: -; J: TRBJ1-4; CDR3: ASRLGTTGVANEKLF
V: TRBV19; size: -; J: TRBJ2-3; CDR3: ASSIDTGTDTQY
V: TRBV11-2; size: -; J: TRBJ1-4; CDR3: ASSYGQGKRTNEKLF
V: TRBV19; size: -; J: TRBJ2-3; CDR3: ASSRQGTSTDTQY
V: TRBV27; size: once; J: TRBJ1-5; CDR3: ASRGIGPQH
V: TRBV5-8; size: -; J: TRBJ2-1; CDR3: ASSSSGSQF
V: TRBV18; size: -; J: TRBJ1-2; CDR3: ASSPPAGFSYGYT
V: TRBV27; size: -; J: TRBJ2-1; CDR3: ATWYPGNEQF
V: TRBV19; size: -; J: TRBJ2-1; CDR3: ASPGGPYNEQF
V: TRBV6-1; size: -; J: TRBJ2-7; CDR3: ASSVLGGNYEQY
V: TRBV11-2; size: -; J: TRBJ1-1; CDR3: ASSLGVGYTEAF
V: TRBV5-5; size: few; J: TRBJ1-2; CDR3: ASSTNFIYGYT
V: TRBV19; size: once; J: TRBJ1-5; CDR3: ASSMGPSSNQPQH
V: TRBV27; size: -; J: TRBJ2-7; CDR3: ASSLLLGKPYEQY
V: TRBV6-1; size: -; J: TRBJ2-7; CDR3: ASSSTSGSYEQY
V: TRBV11-2; size: -; J: TRBJ1-2; CDR3: ASSLSDRDNGYT
V: TRBV27; size: -; J: TRBJ1-1; CDR3: ASSFDRLGNTEAF
V: TRBV5-4; size: -; J: TRBJ2-5; CDR3: ASSPGGIQETQY